This T cell receptor beta chain was recovered during a study of CD8 T cells in Susac syndrome. Roughly 0.45 to 1 ug RNA was reverse transcribed with random hexamers. One entry per CDR3 protein results from TCRdb running MiXCR on the immunoSEQ multiplex PCR reads. Among some 210,000 distinct CDR3 sequences, 85% to 95% were seen once, and the ten largest hold 0.15% to 0.2%. Trimming left V 1 base short and J 6 bases short, with 10 bases between. This CDR3 is 14 amino acids long. Germline V lookup: CDR1 SGHTA, CDR2 FQGTGA. From blood CD8+ and CD4+ T cells, the TCR beta chain was sequenced. This sequence was found in a human donor with Susac syndrome. The J gene is TRBJ2-1, the V gene TRBV7-3; unclear D gene. The material sequenced was CD4+ T cells from PBMCs. DNA for the CDR3: TGTGCCAGCAGCTTAAGCCATACCGGCAATGAGCAGTTCTTC. Translating it yields CASSLSHTGNEQFF.